Included here is one T cell receptor beta chain sequence, with context. CDR1 and CDR2 (germline): MNHEY, SMNVEV (reference sequence). This CDR3 is built from 15 residues. V was clipped by 6 bases and J by 3 bases; unmatched bases: 6. When the RNA was reverse transcribed, random hexamers were used with an input of about 0.5 to 1 ug. A multiplex approach, immunoSEQ multiplex PCR, amplified TCR beta CDR3 across 54 Vbeta and 13 Jbeta. TCRdb re-called the immunoSEQ multiplex PCR reads through MiXCR, storing one row per CDR3 protein. Here the sample spans 150,000 to 250,000 distinct CDR3 sequences, more than 90% being singletons. Blood CD8+ and CD4+ T cells underwent high-throughput TCR beta sequencing. Treatment-naive patients with stable or active relapsing-remitting disease were the multiple sclerosis controls. FACS enriched CD8+ TEMRA cells, while bulk CD8+ and CD4+ were negatively isolated. The data derive from a study of CD8 T cells in Susac syndrome.

This clonotype was sampled from a human donor with multiple sclerosis. The chain carries TRBV27 and TRBJ1-5, with 9 bases matching TRBD1. The source material was CD4+ T cells from PBMCs. CDR3 sequence reads: CASSPGTGLNQPQHF. CDR3 in DNA: TGTGCCAGCAGCCCCGGGACAGGGCTCAATCAGCCCCAGCATTTT.